The rows below give T cell receptor beta chains drawn from one sample of a study of long-term antiretroviral therapy in people with HIV. The table came from immunoSEQ multiplex PCR; TCRdb's copy has only in-frame clones and leaves some out. The sample contains around 20,000 clones, 91% of which appear only once. The material sequenced was unsorted PBMCs, taken 3 years after starting antiretroviral therapy. These receptors came from a man aged 50-60 years with HIV. The CDR3 runs from the conserved cysteine through the conserved F or W.

CAISESKTPSSGNTIYF	TRBV10-3	TRBJ1-3
CASSMGGLTDTQYF	TRBV19	TRBJ2-3
CASSIAPDGLYEQYF	TRBV19	TRBJ2-7
CASSVFATASTDTQYF	TRBV9	TRBJ2-3
CASSFSGGADTQYF	TRBV11-2	TRBJ2-3
CASSQLSPGELFF	TRBV4-1	TRBJ2-2
CASSESGTGSRWYEQYF	TRBV10-2	TRBJ2-7
CATSSRQALPYEQYF	TRBV15	TRBJ2-7
CASSLEGPGTSPLHF	TRBV5-1	TRBJ1-6
CASSRLGPKNIQYF	TRBV13	TRBJ2-4
CASSIAAGPNTEAFF	TRBV19	TRBJ1-1
CASSPLGRGETGELFF	TRBV7-7	TRBJ2-2
CASSRGQSLEAFF	TRBV19	TRBJ1-1
CASSLDYKGLSPLHF	TRBV7-2	TRBJ1-6
CASSLGSAGTGELFF	TRBV7-2	TRBJ2-2
CASSLGRSNTGELFF	TRBV11-2	TRBJ2-2
CASSLTSGGTKSYEQYF	TRBV11-2	TRBJ2-7
CASSVGARGDYEQYF	TRBV9	TRBJ2-7
CASASRPSGGYEQYF	TRBV5-1	TRBJ2-7
CAWSVGGEAFF	TRBV30	TRBJ1-1
CASSEANPRSNQPQHF	TRBV6-1	TRBJ1-5
CASSLSWQLANYGYTF	TRBV27	TRBJ1-2
CASSQDRAGDTQYF	TRBV4-3	TRBJ2-3
CASSLRGLAYEQYF	TRBV5-1	TRBJ2-7
CASSAEAGGPPGGTDTQYF	TRBV9	TRBJ2-3
CASSVNRDFYNEQFF	TRBV27	TRBJ2-1
CASSERDRLISGANVLTF	TRBV6-1	TRBJ2-6